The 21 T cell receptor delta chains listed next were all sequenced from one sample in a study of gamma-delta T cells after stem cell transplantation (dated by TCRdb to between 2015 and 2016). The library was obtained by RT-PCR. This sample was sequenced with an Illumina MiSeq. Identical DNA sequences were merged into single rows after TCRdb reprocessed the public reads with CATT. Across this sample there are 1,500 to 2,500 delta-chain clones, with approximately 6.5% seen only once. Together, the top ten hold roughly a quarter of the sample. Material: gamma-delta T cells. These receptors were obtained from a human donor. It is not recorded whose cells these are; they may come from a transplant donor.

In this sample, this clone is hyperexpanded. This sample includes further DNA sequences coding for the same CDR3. This CDR3 is CACDELTGGYSDKLIF. The CDR3 coding sequence is TGTGCCTGTGACGAACTTACTGGGGGATACTCCGATAAACTCATCTTT. The rearrangement uses TRDV2 and TRDJ1; 12 nucleotides align to TRDD3. The CDR3 length is 16 residues. V lost 3 bases and J lost 3; bases outside the gene matches: 7. The germline CDR1 and CDR2 sequences are GEAIGNYY and EKD.

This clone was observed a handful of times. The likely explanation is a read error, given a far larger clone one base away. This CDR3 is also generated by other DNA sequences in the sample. This CDR3 reads CACEAVLGDTPGSWDTRQMFF. The DNA for the CDR3 is TGTGCCTGTGAGGCCGTACTGGGGGATACCCCCGGGTCCTGGGACACCCGTCAGATGTTTTTC. V usage is TRDV2 and J usage is TRDJ3; 12 positions match TRDD3. The CDR3 consists of 21 residues. Germline CDR1 reads GEAIGNYY; CDR2 reads EKD.

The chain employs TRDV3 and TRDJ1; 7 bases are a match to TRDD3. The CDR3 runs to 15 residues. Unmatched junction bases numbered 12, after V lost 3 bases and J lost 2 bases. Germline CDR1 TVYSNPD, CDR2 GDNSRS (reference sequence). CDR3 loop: CAFQSCLGGTDKLIF. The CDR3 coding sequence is TGTGCCTTCCAATCCTGCCTGGGGGGGACCGATAAACTCATCTTT.

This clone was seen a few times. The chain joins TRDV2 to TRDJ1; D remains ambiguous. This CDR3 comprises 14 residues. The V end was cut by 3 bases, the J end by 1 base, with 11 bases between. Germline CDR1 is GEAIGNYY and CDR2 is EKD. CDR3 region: CACDPLVFTDKLIF. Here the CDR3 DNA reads TGTGCCTGTGACCCCCTGGTATTCACCGATAAACTCATCTTT.

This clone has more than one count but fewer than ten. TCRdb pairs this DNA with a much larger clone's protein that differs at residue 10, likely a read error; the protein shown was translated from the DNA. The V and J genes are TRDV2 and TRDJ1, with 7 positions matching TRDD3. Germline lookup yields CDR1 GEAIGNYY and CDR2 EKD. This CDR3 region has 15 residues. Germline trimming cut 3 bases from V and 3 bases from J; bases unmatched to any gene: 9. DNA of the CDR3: TGTGCCTGTGACCCCGTGGGGGAATACGCCGATAAACTCATCTTT. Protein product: CACDPVGEYADKLIF.

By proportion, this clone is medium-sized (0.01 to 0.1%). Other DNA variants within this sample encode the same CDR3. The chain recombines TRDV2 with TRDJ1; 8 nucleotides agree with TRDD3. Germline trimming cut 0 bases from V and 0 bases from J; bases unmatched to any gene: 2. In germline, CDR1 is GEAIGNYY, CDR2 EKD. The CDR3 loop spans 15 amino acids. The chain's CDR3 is CACDTLLGDTDKLIF. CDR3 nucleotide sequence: TGTGCCTGTGACACCCTACTGGGGGACACCGATAAACTCATCTTT.

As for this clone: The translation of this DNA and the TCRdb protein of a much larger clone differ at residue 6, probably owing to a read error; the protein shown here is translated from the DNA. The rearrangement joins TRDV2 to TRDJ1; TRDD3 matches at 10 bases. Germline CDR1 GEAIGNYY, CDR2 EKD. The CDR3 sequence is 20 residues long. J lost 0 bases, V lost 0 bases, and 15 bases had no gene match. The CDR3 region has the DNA TGTGCCTGTGACACCGCCGGAACTGGGGGATCTAGATTCAACACCGATAAACTCATCTTT. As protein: CACDTAGTGGSRFNTDKLIF.

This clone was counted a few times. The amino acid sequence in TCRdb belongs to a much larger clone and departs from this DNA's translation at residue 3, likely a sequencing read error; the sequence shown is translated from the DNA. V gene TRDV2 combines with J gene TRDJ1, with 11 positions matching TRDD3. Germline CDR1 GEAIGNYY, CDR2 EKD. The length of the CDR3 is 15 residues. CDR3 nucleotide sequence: TGTGCCCGTGACCCACTGGGGGATAAGGCCGATAAACTCATCTTT. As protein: CARDPLGDKADKLIF.

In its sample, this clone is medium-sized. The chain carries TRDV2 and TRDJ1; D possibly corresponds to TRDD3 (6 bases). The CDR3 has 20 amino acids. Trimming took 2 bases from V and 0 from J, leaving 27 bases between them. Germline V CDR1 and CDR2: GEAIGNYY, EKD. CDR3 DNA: TGTGCCTGTGACAGAATGTTTGGGGGGCAGGAGTCAGGGTACACCGATAAACTCATCTTT. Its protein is CACDRMFGGQESGYTDKLIF.

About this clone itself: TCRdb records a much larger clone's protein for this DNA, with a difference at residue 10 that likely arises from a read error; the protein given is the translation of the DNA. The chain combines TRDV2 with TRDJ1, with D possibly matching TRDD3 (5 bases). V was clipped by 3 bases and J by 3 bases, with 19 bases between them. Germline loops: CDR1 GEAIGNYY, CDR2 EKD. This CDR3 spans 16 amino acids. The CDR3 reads CACDELTGGNSDKLIF. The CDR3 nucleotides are TGTGCCTGTGACGAACTTACTGGAGGAAACTCCGATAAACTCATCTTT.

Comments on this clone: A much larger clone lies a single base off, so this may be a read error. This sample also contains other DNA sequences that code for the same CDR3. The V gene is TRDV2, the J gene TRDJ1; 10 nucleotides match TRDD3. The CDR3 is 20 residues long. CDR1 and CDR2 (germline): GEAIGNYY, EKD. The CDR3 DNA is TGTGCCTGCGACACCGTCGGAACTGGGGGATCTAGATTCAACACCGATAAACTCATCTTT. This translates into CACDTVGTGGSRFNTDKLIF.

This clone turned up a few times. This CDR3 reads CACDTGELLGDTGETDKLIF. In DNA, the CDR3 is TGTGCCTGTGACACCGGGGAGTTACTGGGGGATACGGGGGAAACCGATAAACTCATCTTT. V and J are TRDV2 and TRDJ1; 13 bases map to TRDD3. The V segment lost 0 bases and the J segment 2 bases; nucleotides outside the gene matches: 14. This CDR3 region has 20 residues. CDR1 GEAIGNYY and CDR2 EKD come from the germline V gene.

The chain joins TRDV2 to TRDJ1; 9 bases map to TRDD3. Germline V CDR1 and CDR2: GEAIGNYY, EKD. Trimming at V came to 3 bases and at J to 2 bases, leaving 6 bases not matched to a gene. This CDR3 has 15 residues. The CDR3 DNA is TGTGCCTGTGACCCACTGGGGGAAAAAACCGATAAACTCATCTTT. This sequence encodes CACDPLGEKTDKLIF.

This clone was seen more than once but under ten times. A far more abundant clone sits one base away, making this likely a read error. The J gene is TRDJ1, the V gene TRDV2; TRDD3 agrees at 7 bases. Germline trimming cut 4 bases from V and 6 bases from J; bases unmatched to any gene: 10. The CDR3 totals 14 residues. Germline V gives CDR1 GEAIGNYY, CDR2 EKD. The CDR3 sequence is CACDVLGNTYKLIF. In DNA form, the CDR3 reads TGTGCCTGTGATGTACTGGGGAATACCTATAAACTCATCTTT.

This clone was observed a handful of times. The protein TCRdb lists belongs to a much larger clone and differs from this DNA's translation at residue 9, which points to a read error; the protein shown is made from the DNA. CDR3 sequence: CACEGLGDVSDKLIF. The CDR3 bases are TGTGCCTGTGAGGGATTGGGGGATGTCTCCGATAAACTCATCTTT. The V and J genes are TRDV2 and TRDJ1; 8 bases are a match to TRDD3. The CDR3 totals 15 residues. Germline CDR1 is GEAIGNYY and CDR2 is EKD. The V gene end was trimmed by 4 bases and the J gene end by 3 bases; junction bases not matched to a gene: 9.

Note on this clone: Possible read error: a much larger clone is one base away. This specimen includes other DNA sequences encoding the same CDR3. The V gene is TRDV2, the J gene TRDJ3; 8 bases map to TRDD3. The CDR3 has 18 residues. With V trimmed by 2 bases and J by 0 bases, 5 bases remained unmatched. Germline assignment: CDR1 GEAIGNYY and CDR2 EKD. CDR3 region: CACDNTGGYSWDTRQMFF. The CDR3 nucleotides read TGTGCCTGTGACAATACTGGGGGGTACTCCTGGGACACCCGACAGATGTTTTTC.

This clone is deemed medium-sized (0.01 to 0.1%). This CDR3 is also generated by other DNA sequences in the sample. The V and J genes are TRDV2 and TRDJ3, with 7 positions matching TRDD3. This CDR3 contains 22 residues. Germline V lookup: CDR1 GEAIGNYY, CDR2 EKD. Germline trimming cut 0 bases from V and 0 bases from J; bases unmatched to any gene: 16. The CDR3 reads CACDTVGPAGGHNSWDTRQMFF. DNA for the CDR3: TGTGCCTGTGACACCGTCGGTCCTGCTGGGGGTCACAACTCCTGGGACACCCGACAGATGTTTTTC.

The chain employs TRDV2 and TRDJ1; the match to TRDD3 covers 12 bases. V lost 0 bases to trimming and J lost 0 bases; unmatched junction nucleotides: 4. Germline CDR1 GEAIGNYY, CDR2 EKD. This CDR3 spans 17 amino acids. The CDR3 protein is CACDTLGDTVDTDKLIF. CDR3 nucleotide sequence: TGTGCCTGTGACACCCTGGGGGATACGGTGGACACCGATAAACTCATCTTT.

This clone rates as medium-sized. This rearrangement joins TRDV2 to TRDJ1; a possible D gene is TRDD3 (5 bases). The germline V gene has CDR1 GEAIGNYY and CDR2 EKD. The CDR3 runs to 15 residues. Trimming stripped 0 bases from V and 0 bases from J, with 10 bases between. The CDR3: CACDTVGADTDKLIF. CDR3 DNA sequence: TGTGCCTGTGACACCGTTGGGGCGGACACCGATAAACTCATCTTT.

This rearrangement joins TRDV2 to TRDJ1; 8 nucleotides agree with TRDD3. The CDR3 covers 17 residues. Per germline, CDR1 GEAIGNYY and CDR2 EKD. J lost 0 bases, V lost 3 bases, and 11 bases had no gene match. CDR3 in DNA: TGTGCCTGTGACTCCTTACTGGGGGGTTCGTACACCGATAAACTCATCTTT. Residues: CACDSLLGGSYTDKLIF.

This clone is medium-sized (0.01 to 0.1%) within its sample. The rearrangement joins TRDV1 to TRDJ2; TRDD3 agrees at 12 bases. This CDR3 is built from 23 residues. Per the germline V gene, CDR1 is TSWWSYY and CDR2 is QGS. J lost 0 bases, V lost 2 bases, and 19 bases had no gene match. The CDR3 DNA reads TGTGCTCTTGGGGAAGTGATACGAGGGGTTACTGGGGGATACATCCCTTTGACAGCACAACTCTTCTTT. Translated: CALGEVIRGVTGGYIPLTAQLFF.